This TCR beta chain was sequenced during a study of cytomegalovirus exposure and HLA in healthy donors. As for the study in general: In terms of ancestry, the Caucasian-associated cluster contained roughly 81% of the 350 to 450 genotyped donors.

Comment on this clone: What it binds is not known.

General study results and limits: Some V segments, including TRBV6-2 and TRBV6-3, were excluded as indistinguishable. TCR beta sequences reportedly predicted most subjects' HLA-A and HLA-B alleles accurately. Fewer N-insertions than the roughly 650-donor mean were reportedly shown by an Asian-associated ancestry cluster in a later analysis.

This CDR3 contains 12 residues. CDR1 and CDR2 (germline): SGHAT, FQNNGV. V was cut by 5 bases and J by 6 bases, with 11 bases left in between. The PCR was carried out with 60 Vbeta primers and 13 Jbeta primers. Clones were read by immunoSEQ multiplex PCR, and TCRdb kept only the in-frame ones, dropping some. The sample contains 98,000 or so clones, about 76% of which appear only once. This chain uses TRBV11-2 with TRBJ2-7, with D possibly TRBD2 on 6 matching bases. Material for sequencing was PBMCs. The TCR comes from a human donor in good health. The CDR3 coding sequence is TGTGCCAGCAGCACCCACGGGGGCGAGCAGTACTTC. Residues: CASSTHGGEQYF. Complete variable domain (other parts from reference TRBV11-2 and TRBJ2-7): EAGVAQSPRYKIIEKRQSVAFWCNPISGHATLYWYQQILGQGPKLLIQFQNNGVVDDSQLPKDRFSAERLKGVDSTLKIQPAKLEDSAVYLCASSTHGGEQYFGPGTRLTVT.